Given below is one TCR beta chain in context. Its antigen is still unknown. Both 60 Vbeta primers and 13 Jbeta primers went into the PCR. Data came from immunoSEQ multiplex PCR; TCRdb stores just in-frame clones and leaves some out. The sample has about 120,000 clones, around three quarters seen once; the top ten hold about 5%. Germline V gene data show CDR1 as MNHNS and CDR2 as SASEGT. J was trimmed by 7 bases and V by 7 bases; bases with no gene match: 7. The CDR3 is 14 residues long. These data come from a study of cytomegalovirus exposure and HLA in healthy donors. Study-level findings and limits: Available immune exposure information was restricted to CMV serostatus only. Some TCR beta chains (more than 150 of them) were listed as cytomegalovirus-associated. In a later analysis, TCR beta V- and J-gene trimming showed a link to a missense DCLRE1C variant. Several of the most significant clusters were apparently associated with common viral pathogens in a later analysis.

This rearrangement joins TRBV6-1 to TRBJ2-1, with 10 bases lining up with TRBD1. The source of this sequence is a man aged 45-60 years in good health and CMV-seropositive. Sequenced input: PBMCs. CDR3 DNA: TGTGCCAGCATGGACAGGGGGAGTCGGAATGAGCAGTTCTTC. This gives the protein CASMDRGSRNEQFF.